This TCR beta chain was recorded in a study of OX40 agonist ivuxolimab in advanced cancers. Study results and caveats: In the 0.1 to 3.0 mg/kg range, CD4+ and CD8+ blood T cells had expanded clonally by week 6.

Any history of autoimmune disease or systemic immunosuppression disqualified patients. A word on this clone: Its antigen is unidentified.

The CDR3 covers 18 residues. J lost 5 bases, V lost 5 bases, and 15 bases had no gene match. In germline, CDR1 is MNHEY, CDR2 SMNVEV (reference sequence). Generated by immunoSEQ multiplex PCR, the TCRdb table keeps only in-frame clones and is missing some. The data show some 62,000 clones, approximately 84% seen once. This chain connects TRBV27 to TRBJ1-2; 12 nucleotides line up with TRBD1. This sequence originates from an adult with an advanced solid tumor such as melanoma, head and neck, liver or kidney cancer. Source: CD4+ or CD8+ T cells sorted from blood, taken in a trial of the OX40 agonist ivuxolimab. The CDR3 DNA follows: TGTGCCAGCAGTACCCGGAGCCCGGGACAGGGGGCCATATATGGCTACACCTTC. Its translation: CASSTRSPGQGAIYGYTF.